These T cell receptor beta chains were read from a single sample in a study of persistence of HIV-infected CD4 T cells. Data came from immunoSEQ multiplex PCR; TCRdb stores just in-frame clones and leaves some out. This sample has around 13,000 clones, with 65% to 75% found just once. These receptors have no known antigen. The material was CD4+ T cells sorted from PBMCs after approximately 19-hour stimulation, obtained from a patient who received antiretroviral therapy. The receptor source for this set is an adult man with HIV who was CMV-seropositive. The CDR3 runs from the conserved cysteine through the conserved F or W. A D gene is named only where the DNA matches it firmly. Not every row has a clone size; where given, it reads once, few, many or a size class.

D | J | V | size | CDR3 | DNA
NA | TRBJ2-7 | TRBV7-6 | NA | CASSFGQGYEQYF | TGTGCCAGCAGCTTCGGGCAGGGGTACGAGCAGTACTTC
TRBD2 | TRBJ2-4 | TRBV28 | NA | CASSREGIAKNIQYF | TGTGCCAGCAGTCGGGAGGGGATAGCCAAAAACATTCAGTACTTC
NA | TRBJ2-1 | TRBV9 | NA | CASSVVVGGGGKQFF | TGTGCCAGCAGCGTAGTAGTAGGGGGTGGCGGCAAGCAGTTCTTC
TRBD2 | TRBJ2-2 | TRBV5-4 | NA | CASSSASGGPAGELFF | TGTGCCAGCAGCTCCGCTAGCGGGGGACCCGCCGGGGAGCTGTTTTTT
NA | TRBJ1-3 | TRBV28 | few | CASSLRRSAGVGNTIYF | TGTGCCAGCAGTTTAAGGAGGTCGGCAGGGGTTGGAAACACCATATATTTT
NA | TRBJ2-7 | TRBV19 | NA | CASSIRTDYVEQYF | TGTGCCAGTAGTATACGGACCGATTACGTGGAGCAGTACTTC
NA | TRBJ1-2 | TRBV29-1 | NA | CSLGGGYTF | TGCAGCCTAGGTGGGGGCTACACCTTC
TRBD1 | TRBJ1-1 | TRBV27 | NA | CASRKTGVSEAFF | TGTGCCAGCAGAAAGACAGGGGTCTCTGAAGCTTTCTTT
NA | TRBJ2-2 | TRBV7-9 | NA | CASRERGTLPGELFF | TGTGCCAGCAGGGAAAGGGGGACGCTCCCCGGGGAGCTGTTTTTT
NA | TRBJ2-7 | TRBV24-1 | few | CATSRGYEQYF | TGTGCCACCTCTCGGGGATACGAGCAGTACTTC
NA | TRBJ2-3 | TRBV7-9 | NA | CASREGSTDTQYF | TGTGCCAGCAGAGAAGGGAGCACAGATACGCAGTATTTT
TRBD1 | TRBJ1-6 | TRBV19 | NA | CASSMDRGSRSPLHF | TGTGCCAGTAGTATGGACAGGGGTAGTCGTTCACCCCTCCACTTT
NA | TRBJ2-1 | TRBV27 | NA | CASSLSSMSSYNEQFF | TGTGCCAGCAGTTTATCATCCATGAGCTCCTACAATGAGCAGTTCTTC
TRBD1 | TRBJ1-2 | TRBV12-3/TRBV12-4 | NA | CASSRQGGYGYTF | TGTGCCAGCAGTCGACAGGGGGGCTATGGCTACACCTTC
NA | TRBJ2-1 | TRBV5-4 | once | CASSFIRGNEQFF | TGTGCCAGCAGCTTCATTAGGGGCAATGAGCAGTTCTTC
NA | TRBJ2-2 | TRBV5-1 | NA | CASSLEGGHTGELFF | TGCGCCAGCAGCTTGGAGGGGGGGCACACCGGGGAGCTGTTTTTT
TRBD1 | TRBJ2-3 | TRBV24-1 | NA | CATSEVQGTSTDTQYF | TGTGCCACCAGTGAAGTACAGGGGACCTCCACAGATACGCAGTATTTT
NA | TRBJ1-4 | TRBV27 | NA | CACRGGQNEKLFF | TGTGCCTGTCGGGGGGGACAAAATGAAAAACTGTTTTTT
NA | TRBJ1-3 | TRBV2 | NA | CASKDRGNTIYF | TGTGCCAGCAAGGACAGAGGAAACACCATATATTTT
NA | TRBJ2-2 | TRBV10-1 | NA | CASFHHGGHCRVNTGELFF | TGCGCCAGCTTTCATCATGGGGGACATTGTAGGGTGAACACCGGGGAGCTGTTTTTT
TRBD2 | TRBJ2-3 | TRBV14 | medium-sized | CASSQDETSGRVTSTDTQYF | TGTGCCAGCAGCCAAGATGAGACTAGCGGGCGAGTTACTAGCACAGATACGCAGTATTTT
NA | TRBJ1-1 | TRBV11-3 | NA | CASSRGRGGTEAFF | TGTGCCAGCAGCCGGGGCAGGGGAGGCACTGAAGCTTTCTTT
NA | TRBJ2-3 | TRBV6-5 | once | CASSYTGQTDTQYF | TGTGCCAGCAGTTACACCGGACAGACAGATACGCAGTATTTT
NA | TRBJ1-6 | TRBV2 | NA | CASMSLLGGMALHF | TGTGCCAGCATGTCCCTACTGGGCGGAATGGCCCTCCACTTT
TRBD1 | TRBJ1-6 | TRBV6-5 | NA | CATSPPTGGNSPLHF | TGTGCCACCTCACCCCCCACAGGGGGGAATTCACCCCTCCACTTT